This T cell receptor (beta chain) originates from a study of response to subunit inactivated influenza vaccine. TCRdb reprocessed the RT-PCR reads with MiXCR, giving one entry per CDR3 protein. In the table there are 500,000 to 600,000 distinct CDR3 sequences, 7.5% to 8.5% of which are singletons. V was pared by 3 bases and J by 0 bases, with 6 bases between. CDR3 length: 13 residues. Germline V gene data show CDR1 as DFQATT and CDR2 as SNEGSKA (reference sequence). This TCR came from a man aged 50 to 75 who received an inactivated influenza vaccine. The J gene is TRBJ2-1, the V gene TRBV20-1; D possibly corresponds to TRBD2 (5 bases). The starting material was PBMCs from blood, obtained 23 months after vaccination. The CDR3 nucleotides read TGCAGTGCTAGCGGGAACTCCTACAATGAGCAGTTCTTC. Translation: CSASGNSYNEQFF.